Ten or more counts support the clone carrying this T cell receptor (beta chain). The antigen is not known. Profiling of TCR beta VDJ combinations and CDR3 sequences used genomic DNA as template. TCRdb reprocessed the reads via MiXCR and lists one record per CDR3 protein. This sample has 110,000 or so distinct CDR3 sequences, with around half found just once. This sample is drawn from a study of CD8+CD57+ T cells in acquired aplastic anemia. Looking at the study overall: Sorted CD4+ and CD8+ cells gave a mean 3.2 ug DNA, range roughly 0.18 to 27.4 ug. For CD4+ cells, healthy donors had an average of about 11 million reads.

Study findings and constraints: A set of 25 to 35 CD8+ CDR3 sequences was shared between patients and controls, and these sequences appeared highly expressed in patients. Patients versus controls showed no significant CD8+ Simpson's diversity difference.

Germline CDR1 is LGHNA and CDR2 is YSLEER. The CDR3 covers 16 residues. V lost 1 base, J lost 0 bases, and 6 bases stayed unmatched. Sample: sorted CD4+, CD8+, or CD8+CD57+ T cells (not recorded which) from PBMCs. The rearrangement links TRBV4-3 to TRBJ2-7, with 7 bases fitting TRBD1. This clonotype originated in a human donor in good health, serving as a control. CDR3 coding DNA: TGCGCCAGCAGCCAAGCCGTGACAGGGAGCTCCTACGAGCAGTACTTC. It translates to CASSQAVTGSSYEQYF.